A single T cell receptor beta chain is shown here with its context. The CDR3 loop spans 14 amino acids. The V and J ends lost 3 bases and 5 bases respectively, with 13 bases between them. The germline V gene encodes CDR1 ENHRY and CDR2 SYGVKD. The source of the sample is a study of neoadjuvant nivolumab and ipilimumab in lung cancer. Method: immunoSEQ multiplex PCR; TCRdb's copy keeps in-frame clones and lacks some. This table has about 16,000 clones, roughly 76% appearing once. The sequencing used tumor tissue, collected after neoadjuvant nivolumab, alone or with ipilimumab, at or shortly before surgery. This rearrangement joins TRBV10-3 to TRBJ1-2; a weak D match, TRBD1 (5 bases). This TCR was sampled from an adult with non-small cell lung cancer. Written as DNA, the CDR3 is TGTGCCATCAGTGACCCGGGACGGGGATATGGCTACACCTTC. Translated, it gives CAISDPGRGYGYTF.